The 22 T cell receptor beta chains in this list originate from one sample, sequenced in a study of T cell clonality in common variable immunodeficiency (dated by TCRdb to 2013 to 2016). The paper as a whole reports these results and caveats: Reportedly, TCRbeta sequences from CVID had fewer deletions and N-nucleotide insertions, and highly modified clones with 13 or more V deletions were absent from CVID.

To prepare the library, the immunoSEQ multiplex PCR assay was applied. Sourced from immuneACCESS, this table was stored by TCRdb with only in-frame sequences that have V and J called. A share of the clones is absent; for the studies checked, an unresolved V gene accounts for under half, and the remainder has no known explanation. The sample records more than 30,000 clones, none occurring a single time. Approximately 7% of the sample is held by the ten biggest clonotypes. These TCRs' antigens remain unknown. The material sequenced was peripheral blood mononuclear cells. The origin of the receptors is a human donor with common variable immunodeficiency.

Comments on this clone: The CDR3 goes on 3 residues after the read ends, and that part is filled in from the germline J gene. The gene calls are TRBV18 and TRBJ1-3; 9 bases match TRBD1. Germline lookup yields CDR1 KGHSH and CDR2 LQKENI. Germline trimming cut 3 bases from V and 2 bases from J; bases unmatched to any gene: 5. This CDR3 region has 16 residues. CDR3 protein: CASSPIGTGPGNTIYF. CDR3 DNA, as far as it was read: TGTGCCAGCTCACCCATCGGGACAGGGCCTGGAAACACC.

Only a few counts were recorded for this clone. The CDR3 end lies 3 residues beyond the end of the read and is filled in from the germline J gene. V is TRBV19 and J is TRBJ2-5; 10 nucleotides match TRBD2. Germline CDR1 is LNHDA and CDR2 is SQIVND (reference sequence). The CDR3 contains 17 residues. Germline trimming cut 3 bases from V and 1 base from J; bases unmatched to any gene: 8. The chain's CDR3 is CASSILAGATFQETQYF. The sequenced part of the CDR3 DNA is TGTGCCAGTAGTATTCTAGCGGGGGCAACCTTCCAAGAGACC.

Worth noting for this clone: The CDR3 end lies 3 residues beyond the end of the read and is filled in from the germline J gene. The chain joins TRBV7-2 to TRBJ2-7, with 9 bases matching TRBD1. V gave up 5 bases and J gave up 5 bases; unmatched junction bases: 4. Per the germline V gene, CDR1 is SGHTA and CDR2 is FQGNSA. The CDR3 totals 13 residues. Partial CDR3 DNA: TGTGCCAGCAGCGTCCGGACAGGGGACGAG. Residues: CASSVRTGDE. The CDR3 in full is CASSVRTGDEQYF.

This clone showed up many times. The sequence runs out 3 residues before the end of the CDR3; the remainder is reconstructed from the germline J gene. The chain joins TRBV19 to TRBJ2-1; no definite D call. Per the germline V gene, CDR1 is LNHDA and CDR2 is SQIVND (reference sequence). V was shortened by 2 bases and J by 8 bases, with 10 bases between the two germline ends. This CDR3 has 13 amino acids. CDR3 bases read: TGTGCCAGTAGTATAACTCGCGCGGATGAG. As protein: CASSITRADE. In full, the CDR3 reads CASSITRADEQFF.

About this clone itself: The CDR3 is cut off 3 residues early in the read; its end comes from the germline J gene. The gene calls are TRBV7-9 and TRBJ2-3; a weak D match, TRBD2 (6 bases). This CDR3 has 14 amino acids. V lost 5 bases to trimming and J lost 0 bases, with 9 bases between them. Germline V gene lookup returns CDR1 SEHNR and CDR2 FQNEAQ (reference sequence). The CDR3 sequence: CASSRDSSTDTQYF. The part of the CDR3 DNA that was read is TGTGCCAGCAGCCGGGACTCCAGCACAGATACG.

Of note for this clone: The read halts 3 residues ahead of the CDR3 end, with the missing end drawn from the germline J gene. The chain combines TRBV2 with TRBJ1-5; D gene ambiguous. Trimming pared 4 bases from V and 3 bases from J, leaving 7 bases between. This CDR3 is built from 13 residues. Germline V gene sequence: CDR1 SNHLY, CDR2 FYNNEI. This CDR3 is CASSGGSNQPQHF. The CDR3 bases that were read are TGTGCCAGCAGTGGAGGCTCCAATCAGCCC.

Comments on this clone: The read terminates 3 residues ahead of where the CDR3 ends, so the germline J gene completes it. The chain links TRBV7-9 to TRBJ2-7; 13 bases agree with TRBD2. CDR1 and CDR2 (germline): SEHNR, FQNEAQ (reference sequence). V lost 5 bases and J lost 2; bases outside the gene matches: 0. This CDR3 has 14 amino acids. CDR3 sequence reads: CASSGLAGAYEQYF. CDR3 DNA, as far as it was read: TGTGCCAGCAGCGGACTAGCGGGAGCCTACGAG.

In this sample, this clone turned up many times. The observed sequence ends 3 residues before the CDR3 terminus, with the missing tail filled in from the germline J gene. The chain combines TRBV30 with TRBJ2-1; TRBD2 is a possible D gene (6 bases). CDR3 length: 12 amino acids. Germline CDR1 and CDR2: GTSNPN and SVGIG (reference sequence). Trimming stripped 0 bases from V and 9 bases from J, with 9 bases between. The sequenced CDR3 bases are TGTGCCTGGAGTGTGGAGGGTACTGAG. Amino acid sequence: CAWSVEGTE. Given in full, the CDR3 is CAWSVEGTEQFF.

This clone was seen many times. The CDR3 extends 3 residues past the end of the read, so its final part is completed from the germline J gene. This chain joins TRBV7-8 and TRBJ1-2, with D possibly TRBD1 on 5 matching bases. The V gene's germline CDR1 is SGHVS and CDR2 FQNEAQ. This CDR3 spans 12 amino acids. The V end lost 5 bases, the J end lost 6 bases, and 10 bases lay between the germline ends. CDR3 sequence: CASSRGVDGYTF. The CDR3 DNA, read in part, is TGTGCCAGCAGCCGGGGGGTGGATGGC.

This clone has just a few counts. The observed sequence ends 3 residues before the CDR3 terminus, with the missing tail filled in from the germline J gene. The chain employs TRBV20-1 and TRBJ2-7; 7 bases match TRBD2. The V segment lost 3 bases and the J segment 0 bases; nucleotides outside the gene matches: 2. CDR1 DFQATT and CDR2 SNEGSKA come from the germline V gene (reference sequence). The CDR3 is 13 residues long. The CDR3: CSASRDYSYEQYF. CDR3 bases read: TGCAGTGCTAGCCGGGACTACTCCTACGAG.

Sample share makes this clone medium-sized. The CDR3 end falls 3 residues outside the read, so it is completed with the germline J gene. The genes are TRBV30 and TRBJ1-5, with 11 bases identical to TRBD1. The germline gives CDR1 GTSNPN, CDR2 SVGIG (reference sequence). CDR3 length: 13 residues. With V trimmed by 8 bases and J by 7 bases, 7 bases remained unmatched. The chain's CDR3 is CAGGQGDKQPQHF. The CDR3 DNA, read in part, is TGTGCCGGGGGACAGGGGGATAAGCAGCCC.

This clone came up a few times. The DNA ends 3 residues before the CDR3 does, and the rest of the CDR3 is filled in from the germline J gene. The chain carries TRBV30 and TRBJ2-1; TRBD2 agrees at 10 bases. CDR1 is GTSNPN, CDR2 SVGIG, per germline (reference sequence). The CDR3 sequence is 15 residues long. With V trimmed by 0 bases and J by 6 bases, 5 bases remained unmatched. CDR3 DNA, as far as it was read: TGTGCCTGGAGTGTAAGAAGACTAGCGGGCAATGAG. The encoded protein is CAWSVRRLAGNE. The whole CDR3 sequence reads CAWSVRRLAGNEQFF.

This clone was detected ten times or more. The CDR3 is cut off 3 residues early in the read; its end comes from the germline J gene. The J gene is TRBJ1-4, the V gene TRBV11-3, with D uncertain. V was trimmed by 1 base and J by 4 bases, leaving 10 bases between them. Germline V gene data show CDR1 as SGHNT and CDR2 as YENEEA. The CDR3 consists of 15 residues. The CDR3 sequence is CASSLAPDRNEKLFF. Partial CDR3 DNA: TGTGCCAGCAGCTTAGCCCCAGATCGTAATGAAAAA.

This clone has only a few counts. The read gets to within 3 residues of the CDR3 end, and the germline J gene fills in the rest. V is TRBV7-8 and J is TRBJ2-3, with 7 nucleotides matching TRBD2. V was clipped by 0 bases and J by 1 base; unmatched bases: 4. There are 16 residues in the CDR3. The germline gives CDR1 SGHVS, CDR2 FQNEAQ. CDR3 amino acids: CASSLARLAGTDTQYF. CDR3 bases read: TGTGCCAGCAGCTTAGCAAGACTAGCCGGCACAGATACG.

Worth noting for this clone: The read ends 3 residues shy of where the CDR3 ends; the end is completed using the germline J gene. This chain links TRBV7-9 with TRBJ1-5; the D gene is possibly TRBD1 (6 bases). V was shortened by 6 bases and J by 1 base, with 10 bases between the two germline ends. Germline loops: CDR1 SEHNR, CDR2 FQNEAQ (reference sequence). The CDR3 length is 14 residues. CDR3 region: CASSDGTSNQPQHF. CDR3 DNA (partial): TGTGCCAGCAGTGATGGGACAAGCAATCAGCCC. Supplemented by reference TRBV7-9 and TRBJ1-5, the full variable domain reads DTGVSQNPRHKITKRGQNVTFRCDPISEHNRLYWYRQTLGQGPEFLTYFQNEAQLEKSRLLSDRFSAERPKGSFSTLEIQRTEQGDSAMYLCASSDGTSNQPQHFGDGTRLSIL.

This clone was recorded many times. Read sequence stops 3 residues before the CDR3 end, and the germline J gene provides the missing end. The V call is TRBV30, the J call TRBJ2-5, with D possibly TRBD1 on 5 matching bases. The germline V gene has CDR1 GTSNPN and CDR2 SVGIG (reference sequence). The CDR3 runs to 11 residues. The V end was cut by 7 bases, the J end by 3 bases, with 9 bases between. CDR3 DNA, as far as it was read: TGTGCCTCTACAGGAGAAGAGACC. This codes for CASTGEET. The entire CDR3 reads CASTGEETQYF.

This clone has ten or more counts. The read terminates 3 residues ahead of where the CDR3 ends, so the germline J gene completes it. The V and J genes are TRBV9 and TRBJ1-1; 12 bases are shared with TRBD1. V shed 2 bases, J shed 4 bases, and the junction held 9 bases outside the gene matches. There are 17 residues in the CDR3. CDR1 SGDLS and CDR2 YYNGEE come from the germline V gene. The CDR3 here is CASSVGTGGFGGTEAFF. The covered CDR3 bases are TGTGCCAGCAGCGTGGGGACAGGGGGCTTCGGTGGCACTGAA.

This clone was detected only a few times. The CDR3 goes on 3 residues after the read ends, and that part is filled in from the germline J gene. The chain joins TRBV7-6 to TRBJ2-7, with 9 bases fitting TRBD1. Germline CDR1 reads SGHVS; CDR2 reads FNYEAQ. The V segment lost 1 base and the J segment 6 bases; nucleotides outside the gene matches: 7. The CDR3 covers 15 residues. The chain's CDR3 is CASSLGGGQGSEQYF. Incomplete CDR3 DNA: TGTGCCAGCAGCTTAGGGGGGGGACAGGGCTCCGAG. Using reference TRBV7-6 and TRBJ2-7 for the parts outside the CDR3, the full variable domain is GAGVSQSPRYKVTKRGQDVALRCDPISGHVSLYWYRQALGQGPEFLTYFNYEAQQDKSGLPNDRFSAERPEGSISTLTIQRTEQRDSAMYRCASSLGGGQGSEQYFGPGTRLTVT.

The sample holds many counts of this clone. The read ends 3 residues before the CDR3 terminus; that terminus is restored from the germline J gene. The chain has TRBV12-3 or TRBV12-4 and TRBJ1-2, with 8 bases identical to TRBD1. J gave up 2 bases and V 3 bases, and 5 bases lay outside the gene matches. CDR3 size: 15 residues. The part of the CDR3 DNA that was read is TGTGCCAGCAGTTTGGACAGGGCCGGGAACTATGGC. Its protein is CASSLDRAGNYG. The whole CDR3 reads CASSLDRAGNYGYTF.

As regards this clone: The read falls 3 residues short of the CDR3 end, and the missing part is taken from the germline J gene. This chain links TRBV19 with TRBJ1-5, with 8 positions matching TRBD1. V lost 6 bases to trimming and J lost 2 bases; unmatched junction nucleotides: 9. Germline V lookup: CDR1 LNHDA, CDR2 SQIVND (reference sequence). The CDR3 extends over 16 amino acids. CDR3 region: CASSHWTGFGNQPQHF. The sequenced CDR3 bases are TGTGCCAGTAGCCATTGGACAGGGTTTGGCAATCAGCCC.

This clone was seen ten or more times. This CDR3 reads CASSLTRDTQYF. The sequenced part of the CDR3 DNA is TGTGCCAGCAGCCTCACACGAGATACG. The gene calls are TRBV7-3 and TRBJ2-3, with D uncertain. The CDR3 end falls 3 residues outside the read, so it is completed with the germline J gene. The CDR3 loop spans 12 amino acids. The ends were cut back, 5 bases at V and 5 bases at J, with 8 bases in the middle. CDR1 is SGHTA and CDR2 is FQGTGA in the germline V gene. The complete variable domain, with remaining parts taken from reference TRBV7-3 and TRBJ2-3, reads GAGVSQTPSNKVTEKGKYVELRCDPISGHTALYWYRQSLGQGPEFLIYFQGTGAADDSGLPNDRFFAVRPEGSVSTLKIQRTERGDSAVYLCASSLTRDTQYFGPGTRLTVL.

Within the sample, this clone is medium-sized. The read falls 3 residues short of the CDR3 end, and the missing part is taken from the germline J gene. The rearrangement uses TRBV5-1 and TRBJ1-2, with 12 bases identical to TRBD1. The V gene end was trimmed by 3 bases and the J gene end by 4 bases; junction bases not matched to a gene: 10. The V gene's germline CDR1 is SGHRS and CDR2 YFSETQ. CDR3 length: 17 residues. CDR3 in amino acids: CASSSSGQGASSYGYTF. The CDR3 DNA, read in part, is TGCGCCAGCAGCTCGTCGGGACAGGGGGCCTCTAGCTATGGC.